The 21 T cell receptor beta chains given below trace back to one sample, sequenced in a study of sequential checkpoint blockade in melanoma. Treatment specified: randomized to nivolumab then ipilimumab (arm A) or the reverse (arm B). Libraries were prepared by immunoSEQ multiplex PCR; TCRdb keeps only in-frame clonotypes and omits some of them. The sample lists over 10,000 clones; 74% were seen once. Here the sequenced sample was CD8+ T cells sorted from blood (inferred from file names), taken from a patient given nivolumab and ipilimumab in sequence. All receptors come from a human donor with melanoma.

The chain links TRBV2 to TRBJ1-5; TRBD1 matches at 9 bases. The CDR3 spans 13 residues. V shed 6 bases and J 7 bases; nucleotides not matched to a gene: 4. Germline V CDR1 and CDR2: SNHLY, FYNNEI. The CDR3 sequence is CASRQGARQPQHF. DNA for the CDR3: TGTGCCAGCAGACAGGGGGCACGGCAGCCCCAGCATTTT. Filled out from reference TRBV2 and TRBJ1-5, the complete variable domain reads EPEVTQTPSHQVTQMGQEVILRCVPISNHLYFYWYRQILGQKVEFLVSFYNNEISEKSEIFDDQFSVERPDGSNFTLKIRSTKLEDSAMYFCASRQGARQPQHFGDGTRLSIL.

CDR3: CAISEGRVRTEAFF. DNA for the CDR3: TGTGCCATCAGTGAGGGCAGGGTGAGGACTGAAGCTTTCTTT. V and J are TRBV10-3 and TRBJ1-1, with D perhaps matching TRBD1 (5 bases). This CDR3 spans 14 amino acids. Deletions cut 2 bases from V and 5 bases from J, with 12 bases between. Germline-derived CDR1 and CDR2 are ENHRY and SYGVKD.

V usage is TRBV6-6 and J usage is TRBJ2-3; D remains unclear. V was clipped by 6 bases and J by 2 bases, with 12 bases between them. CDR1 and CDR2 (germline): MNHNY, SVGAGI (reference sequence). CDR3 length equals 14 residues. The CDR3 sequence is CASSLSGTTDTQYF. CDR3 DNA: TGTGCCAGCAGCCTATCGGGTACCACAGATACGCAGTATTTT.

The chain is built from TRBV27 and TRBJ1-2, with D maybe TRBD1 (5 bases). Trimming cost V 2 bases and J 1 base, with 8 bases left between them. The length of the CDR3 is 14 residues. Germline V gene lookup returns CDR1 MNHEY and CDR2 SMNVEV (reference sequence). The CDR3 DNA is TGTGCCAGCAGTTTACGGGGACTTAACTATGGCTACACCTTC. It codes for CASSLRGLNYGYTF.

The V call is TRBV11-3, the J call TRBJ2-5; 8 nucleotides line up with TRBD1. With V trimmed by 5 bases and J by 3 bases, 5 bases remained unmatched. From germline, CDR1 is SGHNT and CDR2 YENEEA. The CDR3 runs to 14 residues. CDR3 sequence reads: CASSPRTGKETQYF. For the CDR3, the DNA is TGTGCCAGCAGCCCTCGGACAGGGAAAGAGACCCAGTACTTC. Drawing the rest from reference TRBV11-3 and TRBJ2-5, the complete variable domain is EAGVVQSPRYKIIEKKQPVAFWCNPISGHNTLYWYLQNLGQGPELLIRYENEEAVDDSQLPKDRFSAERLKGVDSTLKIQPAELGDSAVYLCASSPRTGKETQYFGPGTRLLVL.

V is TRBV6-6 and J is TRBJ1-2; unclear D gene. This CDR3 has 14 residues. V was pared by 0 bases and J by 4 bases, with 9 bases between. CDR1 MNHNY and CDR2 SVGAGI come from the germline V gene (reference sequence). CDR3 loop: CASSYSRGSYGYTF. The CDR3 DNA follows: TGTGCCAGCAGTTACTCGAGAGGGAGCTATGGCTACACCTTC.

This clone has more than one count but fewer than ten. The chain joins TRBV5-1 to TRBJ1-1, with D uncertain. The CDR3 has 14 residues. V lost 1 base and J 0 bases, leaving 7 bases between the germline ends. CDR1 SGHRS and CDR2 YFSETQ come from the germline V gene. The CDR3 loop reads CASSLWRMNTEAFF. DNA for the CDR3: TGCGCCAGCAGCTTGTGGCGGATGAACACTGAAGCTTTCTTT.

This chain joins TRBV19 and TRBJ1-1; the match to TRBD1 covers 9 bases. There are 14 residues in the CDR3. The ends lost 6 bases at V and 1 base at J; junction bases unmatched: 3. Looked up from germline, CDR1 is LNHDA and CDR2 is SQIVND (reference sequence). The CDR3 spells CASSLGQGNTEAFF. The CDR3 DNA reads TGTGCCAGTAGCCTGGGACAGGGGAACACTGAAGCTTTCTTT.

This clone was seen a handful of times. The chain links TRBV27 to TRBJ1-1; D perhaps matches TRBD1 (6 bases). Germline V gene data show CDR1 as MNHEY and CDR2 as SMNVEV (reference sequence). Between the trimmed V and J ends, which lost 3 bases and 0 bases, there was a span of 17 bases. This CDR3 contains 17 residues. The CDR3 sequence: CASSLDSSSGLNTEAFF. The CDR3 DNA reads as TGTGCCAGCAGTTTGGACAGCTCCTCGGGGTTGAACACTGAAGCTTTCTTT.

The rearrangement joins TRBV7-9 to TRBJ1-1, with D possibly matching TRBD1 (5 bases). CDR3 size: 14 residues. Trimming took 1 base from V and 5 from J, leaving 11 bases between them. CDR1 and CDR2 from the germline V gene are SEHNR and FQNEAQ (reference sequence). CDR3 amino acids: CASSLVGGRTEAFF. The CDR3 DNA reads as TGTGCCAGCAGCTTAGTCGGGGGAAGGACTGAAGCTTTCTTT. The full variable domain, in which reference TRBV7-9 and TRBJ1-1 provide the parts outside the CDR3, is DTGVSQNPRHKITKRGQNVTFRCDPISEHNRLYWYRQTLGQGPEFLTYFQNEAQLEKSRLLSDRFSAERPKGSFSTLEIQRTEQGDSAMYLCASSLVGGRTEAFFGQGTRLTVV.

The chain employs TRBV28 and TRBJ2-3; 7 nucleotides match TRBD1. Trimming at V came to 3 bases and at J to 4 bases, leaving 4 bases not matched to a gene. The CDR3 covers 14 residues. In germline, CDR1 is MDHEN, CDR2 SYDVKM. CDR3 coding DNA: TGTGCCAGCAGTTTGACAGGGCAGGCAGATACGCAGTATTTT. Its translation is CASSLTGQADTQYF.

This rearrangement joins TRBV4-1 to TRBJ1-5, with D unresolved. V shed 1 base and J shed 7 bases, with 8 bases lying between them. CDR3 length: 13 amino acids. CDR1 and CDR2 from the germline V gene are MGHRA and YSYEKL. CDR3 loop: CASSQVPGQPQHF. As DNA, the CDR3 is TGCGCCAGCAGCCAAGTCCCCGGGCAGCCCCAGCATTTT.

CDR3 nucleotide sequence: TGTGCCAGCAGCTTATCTTCTCGGGGCACTGAAGCTTTCTTT. This encodes CASSLSSRGTEAFF. The chain employs TRBV7-9 and TRBJ1-1; no clear D. The CDR3 extends over 14 amino acids. The germline V and J ends were trimmed by 2 bases and 4 bases, with 11 bases remaining between them. CDR1 SEHNR and CDR2 FQNEAQ come from the germline V gene (reference sequence).

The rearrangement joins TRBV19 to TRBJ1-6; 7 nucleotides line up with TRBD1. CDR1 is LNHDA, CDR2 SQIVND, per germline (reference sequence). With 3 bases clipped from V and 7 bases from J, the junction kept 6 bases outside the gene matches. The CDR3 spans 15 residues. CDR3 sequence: CASSIEGQWNSPLHF. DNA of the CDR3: TGTGCCAGTAGTATCGAGGGACAGTGGAATTCACCCCTCCACTTT.

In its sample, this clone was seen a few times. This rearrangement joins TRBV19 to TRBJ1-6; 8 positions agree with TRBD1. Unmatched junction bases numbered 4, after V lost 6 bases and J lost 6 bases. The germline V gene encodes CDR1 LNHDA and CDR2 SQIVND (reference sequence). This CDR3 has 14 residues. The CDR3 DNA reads TGTGCCAGTAGGCGACAGGGGCTTAATTCACCCCTCCACTTT. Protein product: CASRRQGLNSPLHF.

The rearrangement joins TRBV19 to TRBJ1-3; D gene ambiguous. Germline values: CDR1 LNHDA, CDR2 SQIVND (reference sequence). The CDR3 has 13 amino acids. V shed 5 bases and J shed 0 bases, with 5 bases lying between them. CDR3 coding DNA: TGTGCCAGTAGTTACGGCTCTGGAAACACCATATATTTT. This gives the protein CASSYGSGNTIYF.

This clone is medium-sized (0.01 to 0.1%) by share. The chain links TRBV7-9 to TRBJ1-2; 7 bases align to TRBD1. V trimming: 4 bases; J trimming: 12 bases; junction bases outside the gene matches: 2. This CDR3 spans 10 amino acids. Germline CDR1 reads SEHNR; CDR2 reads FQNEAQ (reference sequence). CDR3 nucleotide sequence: TGTGCCAGCAGCTCTGACAGGGACACCTTC. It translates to CASSSDRDTF.

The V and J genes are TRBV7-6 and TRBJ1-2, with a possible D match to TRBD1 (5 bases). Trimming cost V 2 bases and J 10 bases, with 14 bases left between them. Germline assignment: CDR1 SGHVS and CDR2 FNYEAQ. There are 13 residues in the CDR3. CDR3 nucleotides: TGTGCCAGCAGCTTAAGTTGGGGGGGGGTCTACACCTTC. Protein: CASSLSWGGVYTF.

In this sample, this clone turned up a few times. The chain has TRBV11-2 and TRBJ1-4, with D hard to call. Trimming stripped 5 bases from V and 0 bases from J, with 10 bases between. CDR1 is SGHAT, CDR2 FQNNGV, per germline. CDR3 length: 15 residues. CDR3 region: CASSGTRSTNEKLFF. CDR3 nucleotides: TGTGCCAGCAGCGGTACCCGGTCAACTAATGAAAAACTGTTTTTT.

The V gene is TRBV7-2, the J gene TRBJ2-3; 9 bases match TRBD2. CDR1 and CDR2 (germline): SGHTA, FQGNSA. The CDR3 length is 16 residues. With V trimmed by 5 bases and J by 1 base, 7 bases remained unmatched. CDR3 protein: CASSPHGGGGTDTQYF. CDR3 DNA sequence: TGTGCCAGCAGCCCCCACGGCGGGGGGGGCACAGATACGCAGTATTTT. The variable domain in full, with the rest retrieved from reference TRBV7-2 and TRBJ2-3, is GAGVSQSPSNKVTEKGKDVELRCDPISGHTALYWYRQSLGQGLEFLIYFQGNSAPDKSGLPSDRFSAERTGGSVSTLTIQRTQQEDSAVYLCASSPHGGGGTDTQYFGPGTRLTVL.

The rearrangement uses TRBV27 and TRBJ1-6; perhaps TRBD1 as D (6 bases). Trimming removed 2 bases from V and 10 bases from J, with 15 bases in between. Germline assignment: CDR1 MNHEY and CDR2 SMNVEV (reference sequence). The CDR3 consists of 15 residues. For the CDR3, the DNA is TGTGCCAGCAGTTTACACCGAGACAGGCCCTCACCCCTCCACTTT. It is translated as CASSLHRDRPSPLHF.